This record looks at one TCR beta chain sequence and its context. Antigen: not known. The PCR contained 60 Vbeta and 13 Jbeta primers. Generated by immunoSEQ multiplex PCR, the TCRdb table keeps only in-frame clones and is missing some. The sample lists over 70,000 clones, about 80% occurring once. The data were obtained in a study of cytomegalovirus exposure and HLA in healthy donors. The study, taken as a whole, reports: Per a prior analysis, the majority of TCR beta V segments were productive roughly 90% or roughly 30% of the time. What was likely a sequencing artifact was a cluster of highly shared sequence variants. Follow-up analysis later connected one missense variant in DCLRE1C with trimming of TCR beta V- and J-genes.

Germline CDR1 is SGHAT and CDR2 is FQNNGV. The germline V and J ends were trimmed by 5 bases and 1 base, with 14 bases remaining between them. CDR3 length equals 15 residues. This TCR was sampled from a male donor in good health and CMV-seronegative. This rearrangement joins TRBV11-2 to TRBJ1-1; TRBD1 is a possible D gene (6 bases). Sequenced sample: PBMCs. The CDR3, as DNA: TGTGCCAGCAGCCCACAGGACAGAGAGAACACTGAAGCTTTCTTT. This codes for CASSPQDRENTEAFF.